This T cell receptor (beta chain) comes out of a study of blood T cell repertoires in COVID-19. Profiled with immunoSEQ multiplex PCR; TCRdb holds only in-frame clones, not every one. The data hold about 230,000 clones, with roughly 91% observed a single time. This clonotype originated in a woman between 25 and 40 years old with acute COVID-19. Sequenced sample: PBMCs or T cells enriched from blood (not recorded which).

CDR3 residues: CASNSRGQGWDTGELFF. In DNA form, the CDR3 reads TGTGCCAGCAACTCCCGGGGACAGGGATGGGACACCGGGGAGCTGTTTTTT. This rearrangement joins TRBV3-1 (or the pseudogene TRBV3-2) to TRBJ2-2; 9 bases fit TRBD1. CDR1 and CDR2 from the germline V gene are LGHDT and YNNKEL (reference sequence). CDR3 length: 17 amino acids. Trimming at V came to 7 bases and at J to 3 bases, leaving 12 bases not matched to a gene.